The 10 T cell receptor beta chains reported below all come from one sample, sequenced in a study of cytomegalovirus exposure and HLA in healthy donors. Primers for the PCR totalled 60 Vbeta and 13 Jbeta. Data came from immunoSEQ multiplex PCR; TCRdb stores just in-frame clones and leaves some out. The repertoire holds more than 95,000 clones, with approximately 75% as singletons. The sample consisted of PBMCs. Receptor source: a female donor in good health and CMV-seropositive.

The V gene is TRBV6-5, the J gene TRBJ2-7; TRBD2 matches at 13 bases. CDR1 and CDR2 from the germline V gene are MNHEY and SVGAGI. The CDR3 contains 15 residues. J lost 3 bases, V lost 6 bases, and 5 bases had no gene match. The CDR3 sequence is CASRLGTSGVYEQYF. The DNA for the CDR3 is TGTGCCAGCAGACTCGGGACTAGCGGGGTCTACGAGCAGTACTTC.

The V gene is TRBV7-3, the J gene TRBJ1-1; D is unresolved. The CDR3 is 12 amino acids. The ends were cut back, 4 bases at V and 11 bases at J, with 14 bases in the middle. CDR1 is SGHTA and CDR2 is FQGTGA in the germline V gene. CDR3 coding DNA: TGTGCCAGCAGCTCTCCCGAGGGCGCTGCTTTCTTT. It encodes CASSSPEGAAFF.

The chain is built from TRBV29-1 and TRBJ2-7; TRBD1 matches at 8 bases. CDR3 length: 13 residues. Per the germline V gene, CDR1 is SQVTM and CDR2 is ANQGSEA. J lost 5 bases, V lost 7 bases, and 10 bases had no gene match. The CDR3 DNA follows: TGCAGCGCTCTGGACAGGGAAGGCCACGAGCAGTACTTC. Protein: CSALDREGHEQYF.

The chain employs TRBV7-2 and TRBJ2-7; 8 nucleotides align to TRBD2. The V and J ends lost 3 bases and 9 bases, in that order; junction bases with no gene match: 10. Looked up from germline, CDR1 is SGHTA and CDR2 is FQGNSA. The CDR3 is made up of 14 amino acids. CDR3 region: CASSFTGGASGQYF. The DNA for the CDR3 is TGTGCCAGCAGCTTCACGGGGGGGGCCTCAGGGCAGTACTTC. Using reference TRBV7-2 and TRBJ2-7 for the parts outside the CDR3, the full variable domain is GAGVSQSPSNKVTEKGKDVELRCDPISGHTALYWYRQSLGQGLEFLIYFQGNSAPDKSGLPSDRFSAERTGGSVSTLTIQRTQQEDSAVYLCASSFTGGASGQYFGPGTRLTVT.

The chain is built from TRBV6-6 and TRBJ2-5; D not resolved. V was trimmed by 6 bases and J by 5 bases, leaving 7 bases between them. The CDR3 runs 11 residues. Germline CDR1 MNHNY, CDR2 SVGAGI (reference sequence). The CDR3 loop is CASSSAETQYF. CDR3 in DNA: TGTGCCAGCAGCTCCGCGGAGACCCAGTACTTC.

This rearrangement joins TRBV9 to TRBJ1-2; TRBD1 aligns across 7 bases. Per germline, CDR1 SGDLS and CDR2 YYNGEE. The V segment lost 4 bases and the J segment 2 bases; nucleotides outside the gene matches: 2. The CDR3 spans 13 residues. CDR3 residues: CASSRDSNYGYTF. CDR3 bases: TGTGCCAGCAGCCGGGACAGCAACTATGGCTACACCTTC.

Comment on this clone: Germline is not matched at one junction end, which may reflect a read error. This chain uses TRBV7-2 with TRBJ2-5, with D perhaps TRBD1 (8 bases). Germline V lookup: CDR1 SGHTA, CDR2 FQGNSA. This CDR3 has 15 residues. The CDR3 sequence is CASSLGHRGGETQYF. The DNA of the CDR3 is TGTGCCAGCAGTTTAGGGCACAGGGGGGGAGAGACCCAGTACTTC.

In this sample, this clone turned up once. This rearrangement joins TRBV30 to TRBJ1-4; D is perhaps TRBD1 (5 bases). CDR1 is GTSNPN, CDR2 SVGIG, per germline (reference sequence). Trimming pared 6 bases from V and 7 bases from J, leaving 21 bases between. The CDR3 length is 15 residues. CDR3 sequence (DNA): TGTGCCTGTCCTCTAGGGGCGGAAGGTGGTGAAAAACTGTTTTTT. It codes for CACPLGAEGGEKLFF.

Here the CDR3 DNA reads TGCGCCAGCAGCTTGGCCCCTAGCGGGGGTGCCGGGGAGCTGTTTTTT. It yields the protein CASSLAPSGGAGELFF. This chain joins TRBV5-1 and TRBJ2-2, with 10 bases identical to TRBD2. CDR1 and CDR2 from the germline V gene are SGHRS and YFSETQ. J lost 6 bases, V lost 0 bases, and 5 bases had no gene match. The CDR3 runs 16 residues.

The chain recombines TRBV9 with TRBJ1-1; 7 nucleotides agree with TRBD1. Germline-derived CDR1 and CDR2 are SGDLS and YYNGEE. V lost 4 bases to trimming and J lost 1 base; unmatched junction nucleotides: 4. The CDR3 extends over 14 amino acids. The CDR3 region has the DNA TGTGCCAGCAGCTTACAGGGGTGGAACACTGAAGCTTTCTTT. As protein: CASSLQGWNTEAFF. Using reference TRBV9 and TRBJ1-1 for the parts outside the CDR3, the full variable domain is DSGVTQTPKHLITATGQRVTLRCSPRSGDLSVYWYQQSLDQGLQFLIQYYNGEERAKGNILERFSAQQFPDLHSELNLSSLELGDSALYFCASSLQGWNTEAFFGQGTRLTVV.